The present T cell receptor beta chain was sequenced within a study of blood T cell repertoires in COVID-19. Original analysis: Amplification of reference gene primers provided the estimated nucleated cell counts. Clones were read by immunoSEQ multiplex PCR, and TCRdb kept only the in-frame ones, dropping some. For V, J and clone size, that table is used; D and trimming come from the DNA. The table records around 270,000 clones, 75% to 95% of them present only once. V was pared by 4 bases and J by 5 bases, with 7 bases of the junction left unmatched. Looked up from germline, CDR1 is SGDLS and CDR2 is YYNGEE. The CDR3 covers 16 residues.

This TCR derives from a person between 18 and 35 years old with COVID-19, enrolled during active disease. The genes are TRBV9 and TRBJ2-5, with TRBD2 matching 14 bases. Sequenced: peripheral blood. The CDR3 nucleotides read TGTGCCAGCAGCTACGGGACTAGCGGGAGTGGGGAGACCCAGTACTTC. Translation: CASSYGTSGSGETQYF. The full variable domain, in which reference TRBV9 and TRBJ2-5 provide the parts outside the CDR3, is DSGVTQTPKHLITATGQRVTLRCSPRSGDLSVYWYQQSLDQGLQFLIQYYNGEERAKGNILERFSAQQFPDLHSELNLSSLELGDSALYFCASSYGTSGSGETQYFGPGTRLLVL.